Sequencing of this TCR beta chain was carried out in a study of blood T cell repertoires in COVID-19. Patients of the Seattle cohort, enrolled during active infection, were followed longitudinally. The V gene end was trimmed by 4 bases and the J gene end by 2 bases; junction bases not matched to a gene: 17. The CDR3 is 20 amino acids. CDR1 is KGHSH, CDR2 LQKENI, per germline. The table came from immunoSEQ multiplex PCR; TCRdb's copy has only in-frame clones and leaves some out. This repertoire shows roughly 250,000 clones, less than 90% found once; its top ten account for over 9.5%. This TCR derives from a woman in her thirties with COVID-19, enrolled during active disease. J is TRBJ1-5 and V is TRBV18, with TRBD1 matching over 10 bases. Sequencing input: peripheral blood. As DNA, the CDR3 is TGTGCCAGCTCACGGTACCTGGGGACAGGGGTCGTCTCGGGCAATCAGCCCCAGCATTTT. Translated: CASSRYLGTGVVSGNQPQHF.